This T cell receptor (beta chain) was found in a study of blood T cells in healthy people across ages. Study details: Per every two T cells, about one barcoded beta molecule was captured by template switching.

Germline V CDR1 and CDR2: MNHEY, SVGEGT. The CDR3 loop spans 15 amino acids. Trimming removed 6 bases at V and 4 bases at J, with 17 bases between. PCR was performed a second time for roughly 7 to 11 cycles using a sample-barcoded 5' primer and a J-beta primer mix. Individual samples furnished no less than 2.5 million CDR3-containing paired-end reads apiece. TCRdb re-called the 5' RACE reads through MiXCR, storing one row per CDR3 protein. Of hundreds of thousands of distinct CDR3 sequences in the sample, over 40% were seen once. The study isolated at least 6.5 million PBMCs from each sample. In the case of this clonotype: What it binds is unknown.

The study, taken as a whole, reports: Older individuals had lower TCR beta diversity per million T cells (the decline was roughly linear).

The origin of this receptor is a man of 80 years or more in good health. The chain employs TRBV6-2 or TRBV6-3 and TRBJ2-3; maybe TRBD1 (5 bases). The sample was blood. The CDR3 nucleotides read TGTGCCAGCAGCAGACAGATCGGCACAGCAGATACGCAGTATTTT. It specifies CASSRQIGTADTQYF.